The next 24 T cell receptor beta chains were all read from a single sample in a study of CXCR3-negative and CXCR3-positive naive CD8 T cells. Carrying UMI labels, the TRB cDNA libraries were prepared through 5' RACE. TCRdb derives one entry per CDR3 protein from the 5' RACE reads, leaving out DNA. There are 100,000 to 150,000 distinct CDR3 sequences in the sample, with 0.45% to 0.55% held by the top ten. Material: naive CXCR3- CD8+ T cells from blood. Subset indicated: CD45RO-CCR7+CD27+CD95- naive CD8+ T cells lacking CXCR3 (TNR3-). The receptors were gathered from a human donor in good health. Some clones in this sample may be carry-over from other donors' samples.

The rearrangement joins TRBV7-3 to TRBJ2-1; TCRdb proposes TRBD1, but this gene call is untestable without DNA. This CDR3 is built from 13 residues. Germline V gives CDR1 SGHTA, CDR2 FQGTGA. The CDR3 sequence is CASSETGINEQFF.

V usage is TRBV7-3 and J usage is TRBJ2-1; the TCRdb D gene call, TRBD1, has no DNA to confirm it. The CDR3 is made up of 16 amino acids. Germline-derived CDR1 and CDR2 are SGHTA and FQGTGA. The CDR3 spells CASSLGHRGPYNEQFF.

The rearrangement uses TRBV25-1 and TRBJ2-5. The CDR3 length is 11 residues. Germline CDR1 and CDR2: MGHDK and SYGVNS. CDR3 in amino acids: CASSDMETQYF.

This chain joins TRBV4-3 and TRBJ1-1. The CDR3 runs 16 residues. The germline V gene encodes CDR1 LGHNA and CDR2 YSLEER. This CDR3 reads CASSQDNFLGNTEAFF.

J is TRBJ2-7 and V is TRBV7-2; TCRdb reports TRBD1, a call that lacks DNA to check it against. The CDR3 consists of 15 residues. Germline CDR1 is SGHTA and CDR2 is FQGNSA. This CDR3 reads CASRVGWTGSYEQYF. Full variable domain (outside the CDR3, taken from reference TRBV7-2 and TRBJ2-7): GAGVSQSPSNKVTEKGKDVELRCDPISGHTALYWYRQSLGQGLEFLIYFQGNSAPDKSGLPSDRFSAERTGGSVSTLTIQRTQQEDSAVYLCASRVGWTGSYEQYFGPGTRLTVT.

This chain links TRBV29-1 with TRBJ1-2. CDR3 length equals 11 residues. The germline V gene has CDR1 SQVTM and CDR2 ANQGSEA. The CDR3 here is CSVEEAYGYTF.

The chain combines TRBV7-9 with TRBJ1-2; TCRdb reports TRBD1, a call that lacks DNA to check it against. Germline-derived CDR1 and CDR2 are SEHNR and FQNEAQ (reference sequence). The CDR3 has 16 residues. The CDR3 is CASSFMRGRDREDYTF.

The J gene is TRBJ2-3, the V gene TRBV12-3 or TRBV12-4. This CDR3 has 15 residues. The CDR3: CASSLWVGFTDTQYF.

CDR3 sequence: CASIGPTGGTDTQYF. V usage is TRBV2 and J usage is TRBJ2-3; TCRdb indicates TRBD1, and absent DNA this call remains unverified. CDR1 and CDR2 (germline): SNHLY, FYNNEI. CDR3 length: 15 amino acids.

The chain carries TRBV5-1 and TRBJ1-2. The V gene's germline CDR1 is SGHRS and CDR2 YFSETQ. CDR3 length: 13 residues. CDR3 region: CASSFDAGYGYTF.

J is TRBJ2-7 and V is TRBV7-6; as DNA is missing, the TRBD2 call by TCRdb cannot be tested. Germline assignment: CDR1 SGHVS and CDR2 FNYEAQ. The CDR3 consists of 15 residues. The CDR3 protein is CASSLSGGGIYEQYF.

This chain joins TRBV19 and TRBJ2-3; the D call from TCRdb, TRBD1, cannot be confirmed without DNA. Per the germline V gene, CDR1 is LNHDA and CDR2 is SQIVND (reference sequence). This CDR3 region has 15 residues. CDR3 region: CASSTEDRTPDTQYF.

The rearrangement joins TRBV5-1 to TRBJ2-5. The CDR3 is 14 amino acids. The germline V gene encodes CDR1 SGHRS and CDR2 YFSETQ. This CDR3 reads CASSPRRWEETQYF.

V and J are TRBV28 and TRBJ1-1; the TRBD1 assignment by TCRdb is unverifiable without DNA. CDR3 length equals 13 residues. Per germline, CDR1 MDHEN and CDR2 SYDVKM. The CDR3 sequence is CASSSLQDTEAFF.

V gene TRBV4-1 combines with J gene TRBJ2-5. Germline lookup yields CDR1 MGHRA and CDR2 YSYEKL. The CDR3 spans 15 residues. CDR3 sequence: CASGQSSNSQETQYF.

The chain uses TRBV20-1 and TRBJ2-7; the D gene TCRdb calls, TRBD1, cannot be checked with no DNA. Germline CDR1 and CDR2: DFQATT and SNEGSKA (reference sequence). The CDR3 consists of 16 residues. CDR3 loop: CSARDNPTGIVVEQYF.

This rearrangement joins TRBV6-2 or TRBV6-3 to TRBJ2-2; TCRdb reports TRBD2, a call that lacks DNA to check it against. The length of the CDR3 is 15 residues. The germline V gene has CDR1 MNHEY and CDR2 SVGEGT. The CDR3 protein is CATSNPGLSPGELFF.

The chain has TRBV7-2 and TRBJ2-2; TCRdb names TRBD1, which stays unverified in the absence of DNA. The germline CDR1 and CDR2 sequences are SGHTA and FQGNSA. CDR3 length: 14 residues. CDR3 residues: CANQGGGITGELFF.

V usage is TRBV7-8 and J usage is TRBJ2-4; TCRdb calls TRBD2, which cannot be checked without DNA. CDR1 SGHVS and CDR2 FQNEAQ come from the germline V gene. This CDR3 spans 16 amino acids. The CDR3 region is CASSLGLAGKAVIQYF.

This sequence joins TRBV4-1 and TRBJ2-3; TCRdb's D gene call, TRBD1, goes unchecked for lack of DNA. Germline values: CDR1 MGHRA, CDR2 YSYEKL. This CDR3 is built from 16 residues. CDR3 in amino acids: CASSQEGTGGRNTQYF.

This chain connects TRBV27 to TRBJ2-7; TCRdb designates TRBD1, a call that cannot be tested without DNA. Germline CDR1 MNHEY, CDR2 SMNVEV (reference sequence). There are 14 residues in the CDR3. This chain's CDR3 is CASSLRGTAYEQYF.

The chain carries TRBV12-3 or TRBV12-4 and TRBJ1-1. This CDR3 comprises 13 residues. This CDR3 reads CASSFGFVTEAFF.

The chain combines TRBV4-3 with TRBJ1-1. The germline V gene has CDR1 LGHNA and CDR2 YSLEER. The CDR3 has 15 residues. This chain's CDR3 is CASSQDVGLNTEAFF.

The CDR3 region is CASSPSEGGPAYEQYF. The rearrangement uses TRBV7-9 and TRBJ2-7; TCRdb proposes TRBD1, but this gene call is untestable without DNA. The germline CDR1 and CDR2 sequences are SEHNR and FQNEAQ (reference sequence). The CDR3 totals 16 residues.